Each of the 19 T cell receptor beta chains below was sequenced from the same sample in a study of blood T cell repertoires in COVID-19. Profiling relied on immunoSEQ multiplex PCR, and the TCRdb table lists in-frame clones only, not all of them. Of about 76,000 clones listed, roughly 81% are singletons. The sequenced sample was peripheral blood. The receptors come from a man aged 60 to 75 with COVID-19, enrolled during active disease.

J is TRBJ2-2 and V is TRBV28, with 7 positions matching TRBD1. The germline gives CDR1 MDHEN, CDR2 SYDVKM. V trimming: 10 bases; J trimming: 3 bases; junction bases outside the gene matches: 8. This CDR3 comprises 14 residues. The DNA for the CDR3 is TGTGCCATCACGACAGGGCTGGACACCGGGGAGCTGTTTTTT. Its translation: CAITTGLDTGELFF.

The chain employs TRBV6-5 and TRBJ2-1; 7 bases match TRBD2. Germline V gives CDR1 MNHEY, CDR2 SVGAGI. The CDR3 sequence is 15 residues long. V dropped 3 bases and J dropped 0; count of bases not matched to a gene: 2. CDR3 region: CASSYRLASYNEQFF. CDR3 DNA: TGTGCCAGCAGTTATCGACTAGCCTCCTACAATGAGCAGTTCTTC.

This clone was counted between two and nine times. V gene TRBV19 combines with J gene TRBJ1-1; no firm D call. The ends were cut back, 4 bases at V and 4 bases at J, with 13 bases in the middle. CDR3 length equals 14 residues. Per the germline V gene, CDR1 is LNHDA and CDR2 is SQIVND (reference sequence). CDR3 region: CASSRSSLRTEAFF. DNA for the CDR3: TGTGCCAGTAGTAGGTCCAGTCTCCGCACTGAAGCTTTCTTT.

This clone has only a few counts. The gene calls are TRBV19 and TRBJ1-2; TRBD1 aligns across 9 bases. Per the germline V gene, CDR1 is LNHDA and CDR2 is SQIVND (reference sequence). The CDR3 covers 14 residues. The J segment lost 5 bases and the V segment lost 3 bases, leaving 4 bases of the junction unmatched. CDR3 sequence: CASSMDRGSYGYTF. The CDR3 region has the DNA TGTGCCAGTAGTATGGACAGGGGATCGTATGGCTACACCTTC.

This clone was seen just once. The rearrangement uses TRBV5-5 and TRBJ1-1, with unresolved D. The CDR3 contains 14 residues. V was pared by 2 bases and J by 4 bases, with 12 bases between. The germline gives CDR1 SGHKS, CDR2 YYEKEE (reference sequence). The CDR3 bases are TGTGCCAGCAGCTTAAGGGAGTCGAGCACTGAAGCTTTCTTT. This sequence encodes CASSLRESSTEAFF.

The genes are TRBV28 and TRBJ2-6; D uncertain. The CDR3 loop spans 17 amino acids. The V end lost 7 bases, the J end lost 0 bases, and 16 bases lay between the germline ends. Germline loops: CDR1 MDHEN, CDR2 SYDVKM. In DNA, the CDR3 is TGTGCCAGCACCTCGGTAGTAAGTAGCTCTGGGGCCAACGTCCTGACTTTC. This codes for CASTSVVSSSGANVLTF. Drawing the rest from reference TRBV28 and TRBJ2-6, the complete variable domain is DVKVTQSSRYLVKRTGEKVFLECVQDMDHENMFWYRQDPGLGLRLIYFSYDVKMKEKGDIPEGYSVSREKKERFSLILESASTNQTSMYLCASTSVVSSSGANVLTFGAGSRLTVL.

The V call is TRBV24-1, the J call TRBJ1-1; 9 nucleotides match TRBD1. Per the germline V gene, CDR1 is KGHDR and CDR2 is SFDVKD. V lost 5 bases and J lost 4; bases outside the gene matches: 4. CDR3 length: 14 amino acids. The CDR3 DNA is TGTGCCACCAGTGGGACAGGGGTCGGCACTGAAGCTTTCTTT. This gives the protein CATSGTGVGTEAFF.

The rearrangement joins TRBV7-9 to TRBJ2-7, with D perhaps TRBD2 (6 bases). From germline, CDR1 is SEHNR and CDR2 FQNEAQ (reference sequence). The CDR3 spans 14 residues. V was clipped by 4 bases and J by 6 bases, with 16 bases between them. The CDR3 DNA reads as TGTGCCAGCAGCTGGCGCGAAGAGGAGGGCGAGCAGTACTTC. Translation gives CASSWREEEGEQYF. The full variable domain, rest sourced from reference TRBV7-9 and TRBJ2-7, is DTGVSQNPRHKITKRGQNVTFRCDPISEHNRLYWYRQTLGQGPEFLTYFQNEAQLEKSRLLSDRFSAERPKGSFSTLEIQRTEQGDSAMYLCASSWREEEGEQYFGPGTRLTVT.

This chain links TRBV11-2 with TRBJ1-2; the match to TRBD1 covers 7 bases. Germline loops: CDR1 SGHAT, CDR2 FQNNGV. Unmatched junction bases numbered 5, after V lost 1 base and J lost 3 bases. The CDR3 covers 15 residues. The CDR3 spells CASSLVDRVDYGYTF. CDR3 bases: TGTGCCAGCAGCTTAGTTGACAGGGTCGACTATGGCTACACCTTC.

This clone was seen just once. The chain recombines TRBV5-1 with TRBJ2-3; tentatively, D is TRBD2 (6 bases). Looked up from germline, CDR1 is SGHRS and CDR2 is YFSETQ. This CDR3 is 13 amino acids long. Trimming left V 8 bases short and J 4 bases short, with 14 bases between. CDR3 nucleotides: TGCGCCAGTGTAGCGGAAGGAGCAGATACGCAGTATTTT. Translation gives CASVAEGADTQYF.

This clone was detected only once. This chain uses TRBV10-3 with TRBJ1-6, with 7 bases identical to TRBD1. Trimming took 2 bases from V and 9 from J; bases not matched to a gene: 4. The germline gives CDR1 ENHRY, CDR2 SYGVKD. CDR3 length equals 14 residues. In DNA form, the CDR3 reads TGTGCCATCAGTGAGGGCGACAGGGCTTCACCCCTCCACTTT. Residues: CAISEGDRASPLHF.

The V gene is TRBV5-1, the J gene TRBJ2-1, with TRBD2 matching over 10 bases. V lost 1 base and J lost 4; bases outside the gene matches: 5. Per germline, CDR1 SGHRS and CDR2 YFSETQ. This CDR3 contains 16 residues. The CDR3 nucleotides read TGCGCCAGCAGCTTGTCTAGCGGGAGTTTGTACAATGAGCAGTTCTTC. This gives the protein CASSLSSGSLYNEQFF. Full variable domain (outside the CDR3, taken from reference TRBV5-1 and TRBJ2-1): KAGVTQTPRYLIKTRGQQVTLSCSPISGHRSVSWYQQTPGQGLQFLFEYFSETQRNKGNFPGRFSGRQFSNSRSEMNVSTLELGDSALYLCASSLSSGSLYNEQFFGPGTRLTVL.

The chain links TRBV4-1 to TRBJ2-7, with a tentative D call TRBD2 (6 bases). CDR3 length: 16 residues. V lost 0 bases to trimming and J lost 6 bases, with 18 bases between them. Germline V lookup: CDR1 MGHRA, CDR2 YSYEKL. CDR3 residues: CASSQEGGESSGEQYF. The CDR3 DNA reads as TGCGCCAGCAGCCAAGAGGGGGGAGAGAGTTCTGGCGAGCAGTACTTC.

The J gene is TRBJ2-2, the V gene TRBV12-3 or TRBV12-4; maybe TRBD2 (5 bases). V lost 5 bases and J lost 7, with 11 bases in between. The CDR3 is 13 amino acids. The CDR3 region is CASSLTRGGELFF. In DNA form, the CDR3 reads TGTGCCAGCAGTCTTACACGGGGCGGGGAGCTGTTTTTT.

A word on this clone: One end of the junction does not line up with germline, which may come from a read error. The same CDR3 is also encoded by other DNA sequences in this sample. V usage is TRBV11-2 and J usage is TRBJ1-2; D unresolved. This CDR3 region has 14 residues. Germline CDR1 and CDR2: SGHAT and FQNNGV. CDR3 sequence (DNA): TGTGCCAGCAGTTTAGGGAATTTCAGGAATGGCTACACCTTC. This encodes CASSLGNFRNGYTF.

The V call is TRBV5-6, the J call TRBJ2-5, with 11 bases matching TRBD2. Trimming removed 4 bases from V and 1 base from J; junction bases left unmatched: 6. CDR3 length: 16 residues. CDR1 and CDR2 from the germline V gene are SGHDT and YYEEEE. This CDR3 reads CASSGTTSGSQETQYF. CDR3 sequence (DNA): TGTGCCAGCAGCGGTACAACTAGCGGGAGCCAAGAGACCCAGTACTTC.

The chain links TRBV2 to TRBJ1-4; tentatively, D is TRBD1 (6 bases). This CDR3 has 13 amino acids. V lost 5 bases and J 7 bases, leaving 11 bases between the germline ends. CDR1 and CDR2 from the germline V gene are SNHLY and FYNNEI. CDR3 residues: CASSQRTAEKLFF. The DNA of the CDR3 is TGTGCCAGCAGTCAAAGGACAGCTGAAAAACTGTTTTTT.

In its sample, this clone is medium-sized (0.01 to 0.1%). The chain is built from TRBV6-5 and TRBJ1-6; TRBD1 agrees at 7 bases. CDR3 size: 14 residues. Germline CDR1 MNHEY, CDR2 SVGAGI. J lost 8 bases, V lost 2 bases, and 3 bases had no gene match. Written as DNA, the CDR3 is TGTGCCAGCAGTTACCTAGGGACAGATTCACCCCTCCACTTT. Amino acid sequence: CASSYLGTDSPLHF.

This clone was observed a single time. The CDR3 loop reads CATSRGQLGDRAGYTF. CDR3 in DNA: TGTGCCACCAGCAGGGGACAACTAGGAGACAGGGCCGGCTACACCTTC. V gene TRBV15 combines with J gene TRBJ1-2; 7 bases map to TRBD1. The J segment lost 8 bases and the V segment lost 3 bases, leaving 15 bases of the junction unmatched. This CDR3 region has 16 residues. The germline V gene encodes CDR1 LNHNV and CDR2 YYDKDF (reference sequence). Full variable domain (missing parts from reference TRBV15 and TRBJ1-2): DAMVIQNPRYQVTQFGKPVTLSCSQTLNHNVMYWYQQKSSQAPKLLFHYYDKDFNNEADTPDNFQSRRPNTSFCFLDIRSPGLGDTAMYLCATSRGQLGDRAGYTFGSGTRLTVV.